The 21 T cell receptor beta chains given below trace back to one sample, sequenced in a study of Ad26.COV2.S vaccination and SARS-CoV-2 variants. The method was immunoSEQ multiplex PCR; TCRdb's version includes in-frame clones alone and lacks a portion of them. The repertoire consists of about 390,000 clones, with about 90% occurring once and the leading ten covering roughly 1.7%. As for treatment: 19 received Ad26.COV2.S at low or high dose, single or two shots; five or six received placebo; per-sample allocation not given. Sampling took place 63 days after the first vaccine or placebo injection. The input for sequencing was peripheral blood, taken in a trial of Ad26.COV2.S vaccine versus placebo. The receptors come from a person between 18 and 65 years old who received the Ad26.COV2.S COVID-19 vaccine or a placebo.

The chain carries TRBV19 and TRBJ1-3, with a weak D call TRBD1 (6 bases). CDR3 size: 19 residues. The germline V and J ends were trimmed by 7 bases and 2 bases, with 27 bases remaining between them. CDR1 is LNHDA, CDR2 SQIVND, per germline (reference sequence). The CDR3 protein is CASTRGTLALPSTGNTIYF. CDR3 nucleotides: TGTGCCAGTACCCGTGGGACACTGGCCCTTCCTTCTACTGGAAACACCATATATTTT.

This clone appeared a single time. V usage is TRBV24-1 and J usage is TRBJ1-3; D may be TRBD1 (5 bases). Germline V gene sequence: CDR1 KGHDR, CDR2 SFDVKD. With 4 bases removed from V and 0 bases from J, the gap between germline ends came to 12 bases. The CDR3 sequence is 16 residues long. The CDR3 loop is CATSEYRLSSGNTIYF. In DNA form, the CDR3 reads TGTGCCACCAGTGAGTACAGGCTGAGCTCTGGAAACACCATATATTTT.

The V gene is TRBV4-1, the J gene TRBJ2-7; D perhaps matches TRBD2 (5 bases). Deletions cut 4 bases from V and 4 bases from J, with 17 bases between. CDR1 is MGHRA, CDR2 YSYEKL, per germline. The CDR3 runs to 15 residues. The CDR3 region is CASSPDYEVGYEQYF. The CDR3 DNA is TGCGCCAGCAGCCCCGACTACGAGGTGGGATACGAGCAGTACTTC.

This chain joins TRBV29-1 and TRBJ1-2; the D gene is possibly TRBD1 (6 bases). Trimming removed 6 bases from V and 4 bases from J, with 15 bases in between. The CDR3 sequence is 13 residues long. Germline V gene lookup returns CDR1 SQVTM and CDR2 ANQGSEA. CDR3 nucleotide sequence: TGCAGCGTAGTTTGGCAGGGGATCTATGGCTACACCTTC. The encoded protein is CSVVWQGIYGYTF.

This chain connects TRBV19 to TRBJ1-1; 9 bases are a match to TRBD1. Trimming took 5 bases from V and 4 from J; bases not matched to a gene: 8. The length of the CDR3 is 15 residues. Germline V gives CDR1 LNHDA, CDR2 SQIVND (reference sequence). CDR3 in amino acids: CASSVLQGAGTEAFF. CDR3 in DNA: TGTGCCAGTAGTGTACTACAGGGGGCGGGCACTGAAGCTTTCTTT.

The chain couples TRBV27 to TRBJ1-5; D remains ambiguous. V lost 5 bases to trimming and J lost 3 bases, with 11 bases between them. Germline CDR1 and CDR2: MNHEY and SMNVEV (reference sequence). The CDR3 totals 14 residues. This CDR3 is CASSPIGNNQPQHF. The CDR3 DNA sequence: TGTGCCAGCAGTCCGATCGGGAACAATCAGCCCCAGCATTTT.

The chain joins TRBV5-1 to TRBJ1-2; 7 bases agree with TRBD1. With 3 bases clipped from V and 0 bases from J, the junction kept 14 bases outside the gene matches. In germline, CDR1 is SGHRS, CDR2 YFSETQ. This CDR3 spans 18 amino acids. The CDR3 loop is CASSSGLGSQGTNYGYTF. The CDR3 region has the DNA TGCGCCAGCAGCTCGGGGCTAGGATCACAGGGGACTAACTATGGCTACACCTTC.

DNA for the CDR3: TGTGCCAGCAGTTTATCAGTACCTAAGCACACTGAAGCTTTCTTT. Encoded protein: CASSLSVPKHTEAFF. The rearrangement joins TRBV27 to TRBJ1-1, with no clear D. The V end lost 0 bases, the J end lost 3 bases, and 11 bases lay between the germline ends. This CDR3 is 15 amino acids long. Germline loops: CDR1 MNHEY, CDR2 SMNVEV (reference sequence).

V is TRBV11-3 and J is TRBJ2-5, with 10 positions matching TRBD1. V dropped 4 bases and J dropped 2; count of bases not matched to a gene: 4. Germline V gives CDR1 SGHNT, CDR2 YENEEA. The CDR3 runs to 15 residues. The CDR3 loop is CASSSGQGGQETQYF. As DNA, the CDR3 is TGTGCCAGCAGCTCCGGACAGGGGGGTCAAGAGACCCAGTACTTC. The full variable domain, rest sourced from reference TRBV11-3 and TRBJ2-5, is EAGVVQSPRYKIIEKKQPVAFWCNPISGHNTLYWYLQNLGQGPELLIRYENEEAVDDSQLPKDRFSAERLKGVDSTLKIQPAELGDSAVYLCASSSGQGGQETQYFGPGTRLLVL.

In regard to this clone: One end of the junction does not line up with germline, which may come from a read error. This chain joins TRBV12-3 or TRBV12-4 and TRBJ2-7; D unclear. The CDR3 totals 12 residues. The CDR3 DNA is TGTGCCAGCAGTCCATCCTCAGGTCTTCCCCACTTC. This sequence encodes CASSPSSGLPHF.

The rearrangement uses TRBV29-1 and TRBJ2-5; 13 bases map to TRBD2. V gave up 2 bases and J gave up 5 bases; unmatched junction bases: 8. There are 16 residues in the CDR3. CDR1 is SQVTM, CDR2 ANQGSEA, per germline. The CDR3 reads CSVESGLAGAGETQYF. The CDR3 DNA reads TGCAGCGTTGAATCAGGACTAGCGGGGGCAGGGGAGACCCAGTACTTC. Full variable domain (outside the CDR3, taken from reference TRBV29-1 and TRBJ2-5): SAVISQKPSRDICQRGTSLTIQCQVDSQVTMMFWYRQQPGQSLTLIATANQGSEATYESGFVIDKFPISRPNLTFSTLTVSNMSPEDSSIYLCSVESGLAGAGETQYFGPGTRLLVL.

The rearrangement uses TRBV18 and TRBJ2-5; no reliable D call. Germline V gives CDR1 KGHSH, CDR2 LQKENI. Trimming stripped 0 bases from V and 7 bases from J, with 9 bases between. CDR3 length: 13 amino acids. The CDR3 loop is CASSPPSLGTQYF. DNA for the CDR3: TGTGCCAGCTCACCACCGTCGCTGGGGACCCAGTACTTC.

This rearrangement joins TRBV7-9 to TRBJ1-2; D is unclear. The V and J ends lost 3 bases and 7 bases respectively, with 15 bases between them. The CDR3 spans 14 residues. Germline CDR1 is SEHNR and CDR2 is FQNEAQ (reference sequence). CDR3 region: CASSLTGSTGGYTF. CDR3 DNA sequence: TGTGCCAGCAGCTTGACCGGGAGTACTGGTGGCTACACCTTC.

This sequence joins TRBV3-1 (or the pseudogene TRBV3-2) and TRBJ2-7; 7 nucleotides line up with TRBD2. CDR1 and CDR2 (germline): LGHDT, YNNKEL (reference sequence). The junction had 6 bases not matched to a gene; V was cut back by 1 base and J by 3 bases. The CDR3 is 15 amino acids. The CDR3 reads CASSQVSGGLYEQYF. The DNA for the CDR3 is TGTGCCAGCAGCCAAGTTTCGGGGGGTCTCTACGAGCAGTACTTC.

This clone has only one observation. J is TRBJ2-3 and V is TRBV7-9; no definite D call. The CDR3 is 14 amino acids. V dropped 5 bases and J dropped 6 bases, with 15 bases sitting between them. Germline V lookup: CDR1 SEHNR, CDR2 FQNEAQ (reference sequence). The CDR3 loop reads CASSPPGSLDTQYF. In nucleotides, the CDR3 is TGTGCCAGCAGCCCGCCCGGTTCCCTTGATACGCAGTATTTT.

This clone has a single count. V is TRBV28 and J is TRBJ1-5, with TRBD1 matching over 8 bases. Trimming took 4 bases from V and 9 from J; bases not matched to a gene: 14. The length of the CDR3 is 16 residues. Germline assignment: CDR1 MDHEN and CDR2 SYDVKM. The CDR3 region has the DNA TGTGCCAGCAGTTCCGGGGTTCTGACAGGGGATGGGCCCCAGCATTTT. This sequence encodes CASSSGVLTGDGPQHF.

This chain links TRBV9 with TRBJ1-2, with 8 bases identical to TRBD1. V dropped 2 bases and J dropped 4; count of bases not matched to a gene: 7. Germline V gene data show CDR1 as SGDLS and CDR2 as YYNGEE. This CDR3 region has 15 residues. The chain's CDR3 is CASSVAVDRAYGYTF. Written as DNA, the CDR3 is TGTGCCAGCAGCGTTGCCGTGGACAGGGCCTATGGCTACACCTTC.

The V and J genes are TRBV11-2 and TRBJ2-7; 7 bases are shared with TRBD1. The V gene end was trimmed by 5 bases and the J gene end by 0 bases; junction bases not matched to a gene: 10. Germline V CDR1 and CDR2: SGHAT, FQNNGV. This CDR3 is built from 16 residues. The CDR3 DNA sequence: TGTGCCAGCAGCGACCGGGACAGAAATCCCTCCTACGAGCAGTACTTC. This sequence encodes CASSDRDRNPSYEQYF. Together with reference TRBV11-2 and TRBJ2-7, the CDR3 gives the full variable domain: EAGVAQSPRYKIIEKRQSVAFWCNPISGHATLYWYQQILGQGPKLLIQFQNNGVVDDSQLPKDRFSAERLKGVDSTLKIQPAKLEDSAVYLCASSDRDRNPSYEQYFGPGTRLTVT.

This chain links TRBV12-3 or TRBV12-4 with TRBJ1-1; 10 bases agree with TRBD1. CDR3 length: 12 amino acids. The trim removed 7 bases at V and 9 bases at J, leaving 5 bases unmatched. The CDR3 loop reads CASILDRGKAFF. The CDR3 DNA reads as TGTGCCAGCATCCTGGACAGGGGGAAAGCTTTCTTT.

The CDR3 DNA reads as TGTGCCAGCAGCCGGAAACAGGGGGCTTCCTATAATTCACCCCTCCACTTT. Its protein is CASSRKQGASYNSPLHF. The gene calls are TRBV27 and TRBJ1-6, with 9 bases that match TRBD1. V lost 6 bases to trimming and J lost 1 base; unmatched junction nucleotides: 7. In germline, CDR1 is MNHEY, CDR2 SMNVEV (reference sequence). This CDR3 comprises 17 residues.

V gene TRBV11-2 combines with J gene TRBJ1-2; D is unclear. The length of the CDR3 is 14 residues. Trimming took 1 base from V and 3 from J, leaving 9 bases between them. Germline V gene sequence: CDR1 SGHAT, CDR2 FQNNGV. CDR3 protein: CASSLVPGDYGYTF. The CDR3 bases are TGTGCCAGCAGCTTAGTTCCTGGGGACTATGGCTACACCTTC. The complete variable domain, with remaining parts taken from reference TRBV11-2 and TRBJ1-2, reads EAGVAQSPRYKIIEKRQSVAFWCNPISGHATLYWYQQILGQGPKLLIQFQNNGVVDDSQLPKDRFSAERLKGVDSTLKIQPAKLEDSAVYLCASSLVPGDYGYTFGSGTRLTVV.